This T cell receptor (beta chain) was documented in a study of T-cell memory formation after mild COVID-19 (dated by TCRdb to the early 2020s). At the level of the whole study: TCR sequence clusters from the two donors were found to be largely donor specific. T-cell clones expanding and contracting after mild COVID-19 in a couple of donors were tracked by longitudinal TCRalpha and TCRbeta repertoire sequencing. Two young, previously healthy adult volunteers made up the cohort, one male and one female. General findings and caveats noted by the study authors: SARS-CoV-2 specificity of the second-wave clones peaking on day 37 was not confirmed. Contracting CD4+ clones were located mainly in the CM and EM memory subsets, whereas CD8+ clones were found to be enriched in EMRA. The detection of some responding clones in pre-infection memory suggests that pre-existing cross-reactive memory T cells joined the SARS-CoV-2 response. Only a couple of mild cases were covered in the study, and larger cohorts including severe cases with pre-infection samples were considered necessary. Clones contracting from day 15 to 85 had balanced CD4/CD8 phenotypes, while a second wave expanding from day 15 to 37 was biased towards CD4+.

Trimming leaves V shorter by 0 bases and J shorter by 2 bases, with the junction holding 8 bases beyond the gene matches. CDR1 and CDR2, per the germline V gene, are KGHDR and SFDVKD. Taken from cysteine to phenylalanine, the CDR3 has 18 residues. The only DNA kept is the CDR3, 54 bases in frame from the first base. Reads for this sample came from an Illumina NovaSeq 6000. TCRalpha and TCRbeta cDNA libraries were constructed by 5'RACE with constant-segment primers, with sample barcodes and unique molecular identifiers being introduced. Trizol reagent was used to extract RNA from every sample. Libraries were amplified in two PCR steps, with a second sample barcode and Illumina TruSeq adapters added in the second step. Libraries were sequenced on an Illumina NovaSeq with 2 x 150 bp paired-end reads. The paper's data handling went like this. With migec v1.2.7, reads were demultiplexed and then collapsed into UMI-guided consensus sequences. Using mixcr v2.1.11, UMI consensuses were aligned to TRA and TRB V and J templates and then assembled into clonotypes. Expanded or contracted clonotypes were those called significant by both edgeR and NoisET, with noise models trained on biological replicates. For edgeR calls, the thresholds were a false discovery rate-adjusted p below 0.01 and a log2 fold-change of 1. PCA with hierarchical clustering of max-normalized trajectories of the 1000 most abundant clonotypes was used as exploratory dynamics analysis. Separately sequenced CD4+ and CD8+ repertoires were used to assign a CD4 or CD8 phenotype to each responding clone. TCRdb took the public reads, trimmed them with fastp at Q25, ran MiXCR for clone calling and kept in-frame beta chains. Here each entry gathers all rows of one CDR3 protein and keeps the most common genes and DNA. The V and J calls were not made by the authors but by TCRdb's processing. The sample table records about 400,000 distinct CDR3 sequences; about 22% of these occur just once. The ten largest clonotypes hold 10% to 15% of the sample.

A word on this clonotype: Its cognate antigen has yet to be identified. The input lacks base qualities; no much larger clone sits a single base away.

Ficoll-Paque density gradient centrifugation was the method used to isolate PBMCs. Recombination connected TRBV24-1 to TRBJ2-2; TRBD2 aligns with 7 central bases. The sequenced material came from PBMCs or a T cell subset sorted from them (not recorded which). The TCR originated in an adult woman who had mild COVID-19 (a few samples of this study predate the infection). The sample titles of this study are shuffled in the database, so cell type and time point are left out; the donor was told from shared clones. The DNA sequence follows: TGTGCCACCAGTGATTTGCGGACTAGACCCACCAACACCGGGGAGCTGTTTTTT. This gives the protein CATSDLRTRPTNTGELFF.